These T cell receptor beta chains were read from a single sample in a study of ipilimumab plus nivolumab after autologous stem cell transplantation. Produced via immunoSEQ multiplex PCR; TCRdb's table is partial and in-frame only. This sample has about 22,000 clones; just over 75% occur once, and the top ten carry around 18%. The material sequenced was PBMCs, taken in a trial of ipilimumab plus nivolumab as post-transplant consolidation. Receptor source: a male donor with diffuse large B-cell lymphoma. Both conserved end residues are part of each CDR3. The D gene is left open where the match is weak. Not all rows give a size; the values are once, few, many and, for expanded clones, a class.

size	J	V	D	CDR3	DNA
once	TRBJ1-4	TRBV28	TRBD1	CATEDRGRGSLFF	TGTGCCACCGAGGACAGGGGGCGAGGTTCCCTGTTCTTT
NA	TRBJ2-1	TRBV28	NA	CASSAQGNEQFF	TGTGCCAGCAGTGCTCAGGGAAATGAGCAGTTCTTC
NA	TRBJ2-6	TRBV5-1	NA	CASSLSGSGANVLTF	TGCGCCAGCAGCTTGTCAGGCTCTGGGGCCAACGTCCTGACTTTC
once	TRBJ1-1	TRBV7-9	TRBD1	CAGDRQGETEAFF	TGTGCCGGCGACCGACAGGGGGAGACTGAAGCTTTCTTT
NA	TRBJ1-1	TRBV2	NA	CASSPEGAGLNTEAFF	TGTGCCAGCAGTCCAGAGGGCGCGGGACTGAACACTGAAGCTTTCTTT
NA	TRBJ1-1	TRBV11-3	NA	CASSFGGAEAFF	TGTGCCAGCAGCTTTGGCGGGGCAGAAGCTTTCTTT
NA	TRBJ1-2	TRBV11-2	NA	CASSFVRALGSSGYTF	TGTGCCAGCAGCTTTGTCAGAGCCTTAGGCTCAAGTGGCTACACCTTC
once	TRBJ2-7	TRBV7-2	TRBD2	CASSRLAGPYEQYF	TGTGCCAGCAGCCGACTAGCGGGGCCCTACGAGCAGTACTTC
NA	TRBJ1-5	TRBV7-8	TRBD1	CASSPRVGQGYSNQPQHF	TGTGCCAGCAGCCCCCGAGTGGGACAGGGGTATAGCAATCAGCCCCAGCATTTT
NA	TRBJ2-3	TRBV6-4	NA	CASRPDRTSTDTQYF	TGTGCCAGCAGGCCAGACAGAACTAGCACAGATACGCAGTATTTT
NA	TRBJ1-2	TRBV7-3	NA	CASSLKYPGQGICNYGYTF	TGTGCCAGCAGCTTAAAATACCCCGGGCAGGGGATATGCAACTATGGCTACACCTTC
few	TRBJ2-2	TRBV7-9	NA	CASSLGGVRTGELFF	TGTGCCAGCAGCTTAGGGGGGGTCCGCACCGGGGAGCTGTTTTTT
NA	TRBJ2-7	TRBV5-5	TRBD2	CASSFSGGESEQYF	TGTGCCAGCAGCTTTAGCGGGGGCGAGTCCGAGCAGTACTTC
once	TRBJ1-1	TRBV5-1	TRBD1	CASSFRDRETEAFF	TGCGCCAGCAGCTTCCGGGACAGGGAAACTGAAGCTTTCTTT
NA	TRBJ2-3	TRBV10-2	NA	CASTDEARTDTQYF	TGCGCCAGCACGGACGAGGCCCGGACAGATACGCAGTATTTT
once	TRBJ1-3	TRBV7-9	NA	CANPGSGNTIYF	TGTGCCAACCCAGGCTCTGGAAACACCATATATTTT
NA	TRBJ2-7	TRBV7-9	NA	CASSLTDEQYF	TGTGCCAGCAGCTTGACCGACGAGCAGTACTTC
NA	TRBJ2-5	TRBV30	NA	CAYAHRRETQYF	TGTGCCTACGCCCACAGACGGGAGACCCAGTACTTC
NA	TRBJ2-3	TRBV5-4	NA	CASSLRLGEADTQYF	TGTGCCAGCAGCTTGCGGTTAGGGGAGGCAGATACGCAGTATTTT
many	TRBJ2-1	TRBV19	NA	CASSILGNEQFF	TGTGCCAGTAGTATTTTGGGGAATGAGCAGTTCTTC
NA	TRBJ2-3	TRBV6-6	TRBD1	CASSYFGTASTDTQYF	TGTGCCAGCAGTTACTTCGGGACAGCTAGCACAGATACGCAGTATTTT
few	TRBJ2-6	TRBV19	NA	CASSPTAYSGANVLTF	TGTGCCAGTAGTCCAACCGCTTACTCTGGGGCCAACGTCCTGACTTTC
NA	TRBJ1-4	TRBV6-5	TRBD1	CASRFQGASNEKLFF	TGTGCCAGCAGATTTCAGGGGGCCTCTAATGAAAAACTGTTTTTT
NA	TRBJ2-3	TRBV28	NA	CASSYTRGGGDTQYF	TGTGCCAGCAGTTACACTAGAGGGGGAGGCGATACGCAGTATTTT
NA	TRBJ2-7	TRBV11-2	NA	CASSLVGRETYEQYF	TGTGCCAGCAGCTTAGTGGGCAGGGAAACCTACGAGCAGTACTTC
NA	TRBJ1-5	TRBV19	TRBD1	CASSRTGIEQPQHF	TGTGCCAGTAGTAGGACAGGGATTGAGCAGCCCCAGCATTTT
NA	TRBJ2-5	TRBV28	NA	CASNSGGETQYF	TGTGCCAGCAACTCTGGGGGGGAGACCCAGTACTTC